This TCR beta chain comes out of a study of T cell repertoires in cytomegalovirus infection. Germline CDR1 MGHRA, CDR2 YSYEKL. This CDR3 contains 17 residues. V was trimmed by 1 base and J by 6 bases, leaving 19 bases between them. Via MiXCR, TCRdb re-called the reads, giving one row per CDR3 protein. The table shows 550,000 to 700,000 distinct CDR3 sequences, with 35% to 50% occurring only once. To note about this clonotype: No antigen is known for it.

The sequence was obtained from a human donor in good health (CMV status not recorded). Some clones in this sample may be carry-over from other donors' samples. The rearrangement links TRBV4-1 to TRBJ2-1, with D possibly being TRBD2 (6 bases). This material consisted of cultured PBMCs, taken from culture after CMV antigen stimulation. The CDR3 DNA sequence: TGCGCCAGCAGCCAAGCTCTAGCGCTACCGAACTTCAATGAGCAGTTCTTC. It is translated as CASSQALALPNFNEQFF.